A selection of T cell receptor beta chains follows, all from one sample in a study of cytomegalovirus exposure and HLA in healthy donors. Produced via immunoSEQ multiplex PCR; TCRdb's table is partial and in-frame only. This table has approximately 160,000 clones, about 81% appearing once. Sequenced material: PBMCs. The receptors originated from a woman younger than 30 in good health and CMV-seronegative. Both conserved end residues are part of each CDR3. D genes are given only for firm matches. A clone size is listed for some rows: how often the clone was seen (once, few, many), or a class if it is expanded.

CDR3 protein | CDR3 DNA | V gene | D gene | clone size | J gene
CASSPGPSEETQYF | TGTGCCAGCAGCCCGGGACCTAGCGAAGAGACCCAGTACTTC | TRBV27 | . | . | TRBJ2-5
CASSVRDSSYNEQFF | TGTGCCAGCAGCGTAAGGGACAGCTCCTACAATGAGCAGTTCTTC | TRBV9 | TRBD1 | . | TRBJ2-1
CASSLTGPTEAFF | TGTGCCAGCAGTTTAACAGGGCCCACTGAAGCTTTCTTT | TRBV28 | . | . | TRBJ1-1
CASSYDRANEQYF | TGTGCCAGCAGTTACGACAGGGCCAACGAGCAGTACTTC | TRBV6-5 | TRBD1 | once | TRBJ2-7
CSVDGGSDNEQFF | TGCAGCGTTGACGGGGGATCGGACAATGAGCAGTTCTTC | TRBV29-1 | . | . | TRBJ2-1
CASSLRTGGRMGEQYF | TGTGCCAGCAGCTTGAGGACAGGGGGGCGCATGGGCGAGCAGTACTTC | TRBV5-5 | TRBD1 | . | TRBJ2-7
CASSHPSGRGNEQFF | TGCGCCAGCAGCCACCCTAGCGGGAGGGGCAATGAGCAGTTCTTC | TRBV5-1 | TRBD2 | . | TRBJ2-1
CASSPTGGSGANVLTF | TGTGCCAGCTCACCAACAGGGGGCTCTGGGGCCAACGTCCTGACTTTC | TRBV18 | TRBD1 | few | TRBJ2-6
CAISERVAGKYNEQFF | TGTGCCATCAGTGAGAGGGTAGCGGGAAAATACAATGAGCAGTTCTTC | TRBV10-3 | TRBD2 | . | TRBJ2-1
CASSPGGSPYNEQFF | TGCGCCAGCAGCCCGGGAGGGAGCCCCTACAATGAGCAGTTCTTC | TRBV5-1 | TRBD2 | . | TRBJ2-1
CASSESGTSNYGYTF | TGCGCCAGCAGTGAGTCGGGGACTTCTAACTATGGCTACACCTTC | TRBV10-2 | . | . | TRBJ1-2
CASRRRVYTEAFF | TGTGCCAGCAGGCGCAGGGTATACACTGAAGCTTTCTTT | TRBV6-5 | . | . | TRBJ1-1
CASSLGQGRRLYGYTF | TGTGCCAGCAGTTTAGGACAGGGAAGGAGGTTATATGGCTACACCTTC | TRBV28 | TRBD1 | . | TRBJ1-2
CASSLTWGRLEQFF | TGTGCCAGCAGCCTGACTTGGGGGCGCCTTGAGCAGTTCTTC | TRBV14 | . | . | TRBJ2-1
CASSPGGQGDTQYF | TGTGCCAGCAGCCCCGGGGGGCAAGGGGATACGCAGTATTTT | TRBV7-9 | . | . | TRBJ2-3
CAWGRVGTQYF | TGTGCCTGGGGGAGGGTGGGGACCCAGTACTTC | TRBV30 | TRBD2 | . | TRBJ2-5
CASSQDGTGFRSEKLFF | TGCGCCAGCAGCCAAGATGGAACAGGGTTTCGATCTGAAAAACTGTTTTTT | TRBV4-1 | . | few | TRBJ1-4
CASSIGTSGTGELFF | TGTGCCAGCAGCATAGGGACTAGCGGGACCGGGGAGCTGTTTTTT | TRBV7-3 | TRBD2 | . | TRBJ2-2
CASSLAGTGHYGYTF | TGCGCCAGCAGCCTAGCCGGGACAGGCCACTATGGCTACACCTTC | TRBV4-1 | TRBD1 | . | TRBJ1-2
CASSLSGDLSSYEQYF | TGTGCCAGCAGTTTATCTGGGGACTTGAGCTCCTACGAGCAGTACTTC | TRBV27 | . | . | TRBJ2-7
CASSQEVGAVEKLFF | TGCGCCAGCAGCCAAGAGGTGGGGGCGGTCGAAAAACTGTTTTTT | TRBV5-1 | . | . | TRBJ1-4
CAITLRPNYGYTF | TGTGCCATCACCTTGAGACCTAACTATGGCTATACCTTC | TRBV10-3 | . | . | TRBJ1-2
CASRISEKLFF | TGTGCCAGCAGAATCTCCGAAAAACTGTTTTTT | TRBV28 | . | . | TRBJ1-4
CASSLVGDSLFYTF | TGTGCCAGCAGCTTAGTGGGGGACAGCCTGTTCTACACCTTC | TRBV7-9 | TRBD1 | . | TRBJ1-2
CSSSLPPRDRGTDTQYF | TGTTCCAGCTCACTTCCTCCCCGGGACAGGGGGACAGATACGCAGTATTTT | TRBV7-9 | TRBD1 | . | TRBJ2-3
CASSLVGGSYNEQFF | TGTGCCAGCAGCTTAGTGGGGGGCTCCTACAATGAGCAGTTCTTC | TRBV7-9 | . | once | TRBJ2-1
CASSPRTGAGNTIYF | TGTGCCAGCAGTCCCCGTACAGGGGCCGGAAACACCATATATTTT | TRBV7-8 | TRBD1 | . | TRBJ1-3
CAWTRGANTIYF | TGTGCCTGGACCAGGGGGGCAAACACCATATATTTT | TRBV30 | TRBD1 | . | TRBJ1-3
CASSQVLGSPNYGYTF | TGTGCCAGCAGCCAAGTACTGGGCTCCCCTAACTATGGCTACACCTTC | TRBV4-2 | . | medium-sized | TRBJ1-2
CASSRDRLLGYTEAFF | TGTGCCAGCAGCAGGGACAGGCTCCTCGGGTACACTGAAGCTTTCTTT | TRBV5-4 | TRBD1 | few | TRBJ1-1
CASSIREGDTEAFF | TGTGCCAGTAGTATACGGGAGGGAGACACTGAAGCTTTCTTT | TRBV19 | . | . | TRBJ1-1
CASSQQSYQETQYF | TGTGCCAGCAGTCAACAGTCGTACCAAGAGACCCAGTACTTC | TRBV6-5 | . | once | TRBJ2-5
CASSLERANYGYTF | TGCGCCAGCAGCTTGGAGAGAGCTAACTATGGCTACACCTTC | TRBV5-1 | . | once | TRBJ1-2
CASSTGTSGSSYNEQFF | TGTGCCAGCAGCACGGGGACTAGCGGTTCCTCCTACAATGAGCAGTTCTTC | TRBV11-3 | TRBD2 | . | TRBJ2-1
CASSPDRARSYEQYF | TGCGCCAGCAGTCCGGACAGGGCCCGCTCCTACGAGCAGTACTTC | TRBV10-1 | TRBD1 | . | TRBJ2-7
CASTPIPTGSSEQYF | TGTGCCAGCACACCCATCCCCACAGGGTCAAGCGAGCAGTACTTC | TRBV6-5 | . | . | TRBJ2-7